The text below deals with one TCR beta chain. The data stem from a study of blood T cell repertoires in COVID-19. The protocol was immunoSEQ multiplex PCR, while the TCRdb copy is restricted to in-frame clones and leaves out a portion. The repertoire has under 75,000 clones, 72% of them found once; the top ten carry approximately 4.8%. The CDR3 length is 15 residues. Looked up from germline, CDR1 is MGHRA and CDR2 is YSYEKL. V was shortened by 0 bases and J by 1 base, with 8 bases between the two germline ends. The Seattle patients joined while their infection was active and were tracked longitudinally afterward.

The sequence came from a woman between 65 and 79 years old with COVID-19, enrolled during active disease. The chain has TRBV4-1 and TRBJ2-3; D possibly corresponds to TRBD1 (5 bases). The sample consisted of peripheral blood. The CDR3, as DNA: TGCGCCAGCAGCCAAGAAGGCAGGGGCACAGATACGCAGTATTTT. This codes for CASSQEGRGTDTQYF.